These 28 T cell receptor beta chains share one sample of origin, sequenced in a study of regulatory T cells in long-lasting Graves disease. Construction of TCR beta libraries relied on iRepertoire HTBI primers and on Arm-PCR targeting CDR3 regions. TCRdb used MiXCR to reprocess the multiplex PCR reads, holding one entry per CDR3 protein. The sample shows about 470,000 distinct CDR3 sequences, about 22% of them seen only once. Time point: persistent/refractory GD, antithyroid drugs over 5 years with positive TRAb. There was RNA extracted from PBMCs, and the TCR library was made from it. Sequences were derived from peripheral blood mononuclear cells (PBMCs), sampled when the disease was refractory, from a patient treated with antithyroid drugs. These TCRs come from a female donor with Graves disease.

This clonotype occurred many times. The chain links TRBV6-2 or TRBV6-3 to TRBJ1-4, with no clear D. The V end lost 4 bases, the J end lost 5 bases, and 8 bases lay between the germline ends. Germline-derived CDR1 and CDR2 are MNHEY and SVGEGT. This CDR3 region has 13 residues. The CDR3 DNA is TGTGCCAGCAGTTTAGACGGAAATGAAAAACTGTTTTTT. It specifies CASSLDGNEKLFF.

The table lists this clonotype with a few counts. The J gene is TRBJ2-7, the V gene TRBV13; tentatively, D is TRBD2 (6 bases). The V end was cut by 3 bases, the J end by 5 bases, with 23 bases between. CDR3 length: 17 amino acids. Germline-derived CDR1 and CDR2 are PRHDT and FYEKMQ (reference sequence). CDR3 sequence reads: CASSFTGLAGSTHEQYF. The CDR3 DNA sequence: TGTGCCAGCAGCTTCACGGGACTGGCTGGTTCGACTCACGAGCAGTACTTC. Complete variable domain (other parts from reference TRBV13 and TRBJ2-7): AAGVIQSPRHLIKEKRETATLKCYPIPRHDTVYWYQQGPGQDPQFLISFYEKMQSDKGSIPDRFSAQQFSDYHSELNMSSLELGDSALYFCASSFTGLAGSTHEQYFGPGTRLTVT.

This clonotype was seen a few times. V is TRBV4-2 and J is TRBJ2-7; D is ambiguous. CDR1 and CDR2 (germline): LGHNA, YNFKEQ. The CDR3 is 12 residues long. Trimming stripped 3 bases from V and 6 bases from J, with 9 bases between. The CDR3 protein is CASSHSLGEQYF. Here the CDR3 DNA reads TGTGCCAGCAGCCACTCTCTAGGCGAGCAGTACTTC.

This clonotype was found a few times. This chain joins TRBV27 and TRBJ1-2; no reliable D call. The germline V and J ends were trimmed by 3 bases and 4 bases, with 12 bases remaining between them. Germline V CDR1 and CDR2: MNHEY, SMNVEV (reference sequence). This CDR3 is built from 14 residues. The CDR3 DNA reads as TGTGCCAGCAGTTTTTCCGGAACGGCCTATGGCTACACCTTC. Its protein is CASSFSGTAYGYTF.

The CDR3 nucleotides read TGCGCCAGCAGCCCAGAGGCACAAGAGACCCAGTACTTC. Translation: CASSPEAQETQYF. The chain employs TRBV4-1 and TRBJ2-5; unclear D gene. Trimming left V 4 bases short and J 2 bases short, with 8 bases between. Germline V gives CDR1 MGHRA, CDR2 YSYEKL. The CDR3 is 13 residues long.

This clonotype has more than one count but fewer than ten. In DNA, the CDR3 is TGTGCCTGGCGAGCACCGGGACACTATGGCTACACCTTC. It specifies CAWRAPGHYGYTF. The J gene is TRBJ1-2, the V gene TRBV30; tentatively, D is TRBD1 (5 bases). Germline lookup yields CDR1 GTSNPN and CDR2 SVGIG (reference sequence). The V end was cut by 5 bases, the J end by 3 bases, with 13 bases between. CDR3 length equals 13 residues.

At least ten counts were recorded for this clonotype. V is TRBV12-3 or TRBV12-4 and J is TRBJ2-2; D unclear. CDR3 length: 14 residues. V gave up 3 bases and J gave up 3 bases, with 8 bases separating them. Written as DNA, the CDR3 is TGTGCCAGCAGTTTTAGCTGGGACACCGGGGAGCTGTTTTTT. The encoded protein is CASSFSWDTGELFF.

The chain combines TRBV2 with TRBJ1-2, with unresolved D. Trimming removed 1 base at V and 4 bases at J, with 16 bases between. Germline CDR1 and CDR2: SNHLY and FYNNEI. The CDR3 totals 16 residues. CDR3 loop: CASSEGWASGGYGYTF. CDR3 nucleotide sequence: TGTGCCAGCAGTGAAGGGTGGGCCTCGGGCGGCTATGGCTACACCTTC.

Many counts were recorded for this clonotype. The rearrangement links TRBV29-1 to TRBJ1-1; D might be TRBD1 (5 bases). The CDR3 has 13 residues. V was clipped by 7 bases and J by 1 base, with 13 bases between them. CDR1 is SQVTM, CDR2 ANQGSEA, per germline. The CDR3 nucleotides are TGCAGCGCCGTCTTACAGGCGAACACTGAAGCTTTCTTT. This sequence encodes CSAVLQANTEAFF.

This clonotype was picked up a small number of times. This chain connects TRBV7-2 to TRBJ1-4; TRBD1 matches at 8 bases. V lost 6 bases, J lost 4 bases, and 4 bases stayed unmatched. CDR3 size: 14 residues. Germline CDR1 SGHTA, CDR2 FQGNSA. The CDR3 is CASRLGQGNEKLFF. The CDR3 region has the DNA TGTGCCAGCAGGCTAGGACAGGGTAATGAAAAACTGTTTTTT.

This clonotype was seen only a few times. V gene TRBV27 combines with J gene TRBJ2-4, with D unresolved. Germline-derived CDR1 and CDR2 are MNHEY and SMNVEV (reference sequence). With 9 bases removed from V and 6 bases from J, the gap between germline ends came to 9 bases. The CDR3 runs to 11 residues. Written as DNA, the CDR3 is TGTGCCAGTCGTTTGGGAAACATTCAGTACTTC. Amino acids: CASRLGNIQYF.

This clonotype was counted a few times. The rearrangement links TRBV7-9 to TRBJ1-6; 7 nucleotides line up with TRBD1. This CDR3 is 13 amino acids long. CDR1 and CDR2 (germline): SEHNR, FQNEAQ (reference sequence). Trimming removed 7 bases from V and 10 bases from J; junction bases left unmatched: 7. The CDR3 nucleotides read TGTGCCAGCACTACACAGGGGTCCTCACCCCTCCACTTT. It yields the protein CASTTQGSSPLHF.

A note on this clonotype: Possible read error: a much larger clone is one base away. The gene calls are TRBV28 and TRBJ1-1; D remains unclear. Germline CDR1 reads MDHEN; CDR2 reads SYDVKM. CDR3 size: 14 residues. The CDR3 sequence is CASSLGSHATGAFF. For the CDR3, the DNA is TGTGCCAGCAGTTTAGGGTCTCACGCCACTGGAGCTTTCTTT. Supplemented by reference TRBV28 and TRBJ1-1, the full variable domain reads DVKVTQSSRYLVKRTGEKVFLECVQDMDHENMFWYRQDPGLGLRLIYFSYDVKMKEKGDIPEGYSVSREKKERFSLILESASTNQTSMYLCASSLGSHATGAFFGQGTRLTVV.

About this clonotype: This could be a read error, since a much larger clone is one nucleotide away. This chain links TRBV2 with TRBJ1-6; D unclear. CDR3 length: 13 amino acids. CDR1 and CDR2 from the germline V gene are SNHLY and FYNNEI. The germline V and J ends were trimmed by 5 bases and 0 bases, with 2 bases remaining between them. The CDR3 bases are TGTGCCAGCAGTAACTCCTATAATTCACCCCTCCACTTT. Translating it yields CASSNSYNSPLHF.

As regards this clonotype: This could be a read error, since a much larger clone is one nucleotide away. The V gene is TRBV9, the J gene TRBJ1-2; D remains unclear. The CDR3 runs 13 residues. The V end lost 2 bases, the J end lost 2 bases, and 7 bases lay between the germline ends. CDR1 SGDLS and CDR2 YYNGEE come from the germline V gene. The CDR3 loop reads CASSVSSNYGYTF. The CDR3 coding sequence is TGTGCCAGCAGCGTGAGTAGCAACTATGGCTACACCTTC.

The rearrangement joins TRBV20-1 to TRBJ1-6, with TRBD1 matching 9 bases. V trimming: 5 bases; J trimming: 10 bases; junction bases outside the gene matches: 9. The CDR3 sequence is 14 residues long. Germline V gene data show CDR1 as DFQATT and CDR2 as SNEGSKA (reference sequence). CDR3: CSAPGQGRGSPLHF. DNA for the CDR3: TGCAGTGCTCCGGGACAGGGTAGAGGATCACCCCTCCACTTT.

V gene TRBV4-1 combines with J gene TRBJ1-1; the D is unclear. This CDR3 spans 17 amino acids. Germline V gene data show CDR1 as MGHRA and CDR2 as YSYEKL. Trimming stripped 0 bases from V and 0 bases from J, with 14 bases between. CDR3 sequence reads: CASSQDPFQTMNTEAFF. The CDR3 DNA reads as TGCGCCAGCAGCCAAGATCCCTTTCAAACCATGAACACTGAAGCTTTCTTT.

Many counts were recorded for this clonotype. The chain recombines TRBV28 with TRBJ2-7; no definite D call. CDR1 and CDR2 (germline): MDHEN, SYDVKM. V dropped 8 bases and J dropped 3 bases, with 11 bases sitting between them. The CDR3 has 12 amino acids. CDR3 in DNA: TGTGCCAGCGTTGGTGATCACTACGAGCAGTACTTC. Translation: CASVGDHYEQYF.

This clonotype appeared a few times. The rearrangement joins TRBV2 to TRBJ2-1; 15 bases agree with TRBD2. V was pared by 4 bases and J by 7 bases, with 2 bases of the junction left unmatched. The germline V gene has CDR1 SNHLY and CDR2 FYNNEI. The CDR3 is made up of 15 amino acids. CDR3 in amino acids: CASSGTSGRVNEQFF. The CDR3 DNA reads TGTGCCAGCAGTGGGACTAGCGGGAGGGTTAATGAGCAGTTCTTC.

Note on this clonotype: One end of the junction is discordant with germline, which a read error may explain. This sequence joins TRBV5-1 and TRBJ2-7, with D perhaps matching TRBD1 or TRBD2 (5 bases each). The CDR3 spans 15 residues. Germline V gene lookup returns CDR1 SGHRS and CDR2 YFSETQ. This CDR3 reads CASRGVGSPSYEQYF. The CDR3 DNA reads as TGCGCTAGCAGAGGGGTGGGCAGCCCCTCCTACGAGCAGTACTTC.

The chain uses TRBV7-6 and TRBJ1-2; no definite D call. With 1 base removed from V and 3 bases from J, the gap between germline ends came to 12 bases. CDR1 is SGHVS, CDR2 FNYEAQ, per germline. This CDR3 is built from 15 residues. CDR3 sequence reads: CASSLEQFPDYGYTF. For the CDR3, the DNA is TGTGCCAGCAGCTTAGAACAGTTCCCCGACTATGGCTACACCTTC.

The rearrangement uses TRBV19 and TRBJ1-1; D not resolved. Germline V CDR1 and CDR2: LNHDA, SQIVND (reference sequence). V lost 2 bases and J 7 bases, leaving 11 bases between the germline ends. The CDR3 has 13 amino acids. The CDR3 spells CASSINRMDEAFF. The DNA of the CDR3 is TGTGCCAGTAGTATAAATAGGATGGATGAAGCTTTCTTT.

The chain links TRBV6-4 to TRBJ1-1, with 10 bases matching TRBD1. Per the germline V gene, CDR1 is MRHNA and CDR2 is SNTAGT. The trim removed 8 bases at V and 7 bases at J, leaving 7 bases unmatched. The CDR3 sequence is 13 residues long. The CDR3, as DNA: TGTGCCAGCCGGGACAGGGGCTATATTGAAGCTTTCTTT. Residues: CASRDRGYIEAFF.

J is TRBJ1-1 and V is TRBV2; D remains ambiguous. V was pared by 10 bases and J by 1 base, with 13 bases between. Germline V gene sequence: CDR1 SNHLY, CDR2 FYNNEI. The CDR3 is 13 residues long. The CDR3 region has the DNA TGTGCCATCCCCGACGGCTCGAACACTGAAGCTTTCTTT. It specifies CAIPDGSNTEAFF. Based on the CDR3 plus reference TRBV2 and TRBJ1-1, the full variable domain is EPEVTQTPSHQVTQMGQEVILRCVPISNHLYFYWYRQILGQKVEFLVSFYNNEISEKSEIFDDQFSVERPDGSNFTLKIRSTKLEDSAMYFCAIPDGSNTEAFFGQGTRLTVV.

This clonotype was counted between two and nine times. J is TRBJ2-7 and V is TRBV4-1, with D perhaps TRBD1 (5 bases). The CDR3 covers 16 residues. Germline CDR1 reads MGHRA; CDR2 reads YSYEKL. The V gene lost 1 base and the J gene lost 3 bases, with 16 bases spanning the gap. The CDR3 DNA reads as TGCGCCAGCAGCCAAGTCTCAGGGTATAATCTCTACGAGCAGTACTTC. This sequence encodes CASSQVSGYNLYEQYF.

This clonotype was picked up a small number of times. The CDR3 sequence is CASSQGRFEKLFF. In nucleotides, the CDR3 is TGCGCCAGCAGCCAAGGGAGGTTTGAAAAACTGTTTTTT. The V call is TRBV4-1, the J call TRBJ1-4; unclear D gene. Trimming stripped 1 base from V and 7 bases from J, with 7 bases between. The CDR3 consists of 13 residues. Germline V gene lookup returns CDR1 MGHRA and CDR2 YSYEKL.

This clonotype has more than one count but fewer than ten. The rearrangement uses TRBV20-1 and TRBJ2-7; D not certain. Trimming cost V 5 bases and J 3 bases, with 5 bases left between them. The CDR3 runs 10 residues. Germline V gene data show CDR1 as DFQATT and CDR2 as SNEGSKA (reference sequence). The CDR3, as DNA: TGCAGTGCTGTCAACTACGAGCAGTACTTC. This translates into CSAVNYEQYF.

This clonotype was picked up a small number of times. This chain joins TRBV6-2 or TRBV6-3 and TRBJ1-6; no clear D gene. Germline CDR1 MNHEY, CDR2 SVGEGT. The CDR3 runs 15 residues. V was trimmed by 5 bases and J by 5 bases, leaving 13 bases between them. The CDR3 loop reads CASSDIMFDNSPLHF. DNA of the CDR3: TGTGCCAGCAGTGATATAATGTTTGATAATTCACCCCTCCACTTT.